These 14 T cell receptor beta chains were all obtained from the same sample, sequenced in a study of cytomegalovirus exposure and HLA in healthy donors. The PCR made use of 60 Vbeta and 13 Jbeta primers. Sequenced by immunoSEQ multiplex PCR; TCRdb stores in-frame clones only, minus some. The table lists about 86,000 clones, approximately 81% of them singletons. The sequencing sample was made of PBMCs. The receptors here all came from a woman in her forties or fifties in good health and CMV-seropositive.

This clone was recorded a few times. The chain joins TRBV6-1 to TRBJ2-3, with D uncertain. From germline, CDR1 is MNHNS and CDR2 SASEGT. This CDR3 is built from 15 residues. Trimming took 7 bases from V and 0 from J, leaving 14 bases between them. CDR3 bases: TGTGCCAGCACCAACTCACGTCTAAGCACAGATACGCAGTATTTT. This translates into CASTNSRLSTDTQYF.

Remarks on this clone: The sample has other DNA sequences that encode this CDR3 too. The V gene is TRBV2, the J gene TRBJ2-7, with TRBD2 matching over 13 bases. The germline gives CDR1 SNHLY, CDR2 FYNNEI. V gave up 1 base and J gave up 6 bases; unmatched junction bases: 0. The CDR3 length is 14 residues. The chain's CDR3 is CASSEGLAGGEQYF. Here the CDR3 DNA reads TGTGCCAGCAGTGAAGGACTAGCGGGAGGCGAGCAGTACTTC.

This CDR3 is CASSLGLAGGNEQFF. As DNA, the CDR3 is TGTGCCAGCAGCTTAGGACTAGCGGGAGGGAATGAGCAGTTCTTC. The gene calls are TRBV7-3 and TRBJ2-1; TRBD2 matches 15 bases. The ends lost 2 bases at V and 7 bases at J; junction bases unmatched: 0. Germline lookup yields CDR1 SGHTA and CDR2 FQGTGA. The CDR3 consists of 15 residues.

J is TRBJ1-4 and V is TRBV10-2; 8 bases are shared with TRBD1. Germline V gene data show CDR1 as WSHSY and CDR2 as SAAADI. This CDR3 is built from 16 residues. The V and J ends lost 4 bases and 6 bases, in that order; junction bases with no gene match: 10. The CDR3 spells CASSGSWTGRDEKLFF. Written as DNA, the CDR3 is TGCGCCAGCAGTGGGTCCTGGACAGGGCGAGATGAAAAACTGTTTTTT.

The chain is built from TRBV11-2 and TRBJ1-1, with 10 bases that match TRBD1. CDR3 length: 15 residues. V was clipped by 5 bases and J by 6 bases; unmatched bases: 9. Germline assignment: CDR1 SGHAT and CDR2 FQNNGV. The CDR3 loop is CASSLYGQGGAEAFF. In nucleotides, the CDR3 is TGTGCCAGCAGCCTCTATGGACAGGGGGGGGCTGAAGCTTTCTTT.

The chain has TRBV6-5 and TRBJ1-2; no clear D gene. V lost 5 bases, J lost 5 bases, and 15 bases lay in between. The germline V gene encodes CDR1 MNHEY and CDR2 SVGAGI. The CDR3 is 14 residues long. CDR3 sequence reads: CASSPGSNVYGYTF. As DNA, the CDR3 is TGTGCCAGCAGTCCCGGGTCAAACGTATATGGCTACACCTTC.

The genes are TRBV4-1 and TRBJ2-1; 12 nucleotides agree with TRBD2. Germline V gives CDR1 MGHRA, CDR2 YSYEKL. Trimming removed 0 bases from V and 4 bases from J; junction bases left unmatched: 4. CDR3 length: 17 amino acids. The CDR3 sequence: CASSQDRTSGIYNEQFF. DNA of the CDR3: TGCGCCAGCAGCCAAGATCGGACTAGCGGGATTTACAATGAGCAGTTCTTC.

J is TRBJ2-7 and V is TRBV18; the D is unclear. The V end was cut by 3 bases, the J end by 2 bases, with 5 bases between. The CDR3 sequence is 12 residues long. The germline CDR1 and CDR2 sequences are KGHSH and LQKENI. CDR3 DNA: TGTGCCAGCTCACCCCGTACCTACGAGCAGTACTTC. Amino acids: CASSPRTYEQYF.

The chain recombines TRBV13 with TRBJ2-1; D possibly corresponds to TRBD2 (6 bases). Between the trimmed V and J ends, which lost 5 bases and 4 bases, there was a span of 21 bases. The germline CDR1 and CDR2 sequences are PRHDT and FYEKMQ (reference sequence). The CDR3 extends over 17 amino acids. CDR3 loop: CASSAPAGLTIYNEQFF. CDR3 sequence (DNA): TGTGCCAGCAGCGCACCGGCGGGACTCACAATATACAATGAGCAGTTCTTC.

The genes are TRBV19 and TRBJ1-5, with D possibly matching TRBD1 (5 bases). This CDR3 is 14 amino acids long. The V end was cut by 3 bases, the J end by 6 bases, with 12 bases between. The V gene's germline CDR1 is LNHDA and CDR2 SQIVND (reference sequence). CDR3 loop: CASSIPQGGQPQHF. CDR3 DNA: TGTGCCAGTAGTATCCCCCAGGGCGGTCAGCCCCAGCATTTT.

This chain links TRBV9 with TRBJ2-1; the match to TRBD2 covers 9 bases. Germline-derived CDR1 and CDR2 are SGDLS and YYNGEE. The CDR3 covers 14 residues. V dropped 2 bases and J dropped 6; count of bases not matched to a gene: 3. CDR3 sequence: CASSVEREANEQFF. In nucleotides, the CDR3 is TGTGCCAGCAGCGTTGAGCGGGAGGCCAATGAGCAGTTCTTC.

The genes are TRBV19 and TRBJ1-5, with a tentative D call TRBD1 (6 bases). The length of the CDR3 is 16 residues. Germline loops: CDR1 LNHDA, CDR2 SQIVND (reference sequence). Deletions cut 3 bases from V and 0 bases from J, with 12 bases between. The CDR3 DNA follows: TGTGCCAGTAGTATGAGTCAGGGGATTAGCAATCAGCCCCAGCATTTT. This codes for CASSMSQGISNQPQHF.

CDR3 DNA: TGTGCCAGCAGCGTAGTTGGCAGGGGCGTCCAAGAGACCCAGTACTTC. Its translation is CASSVVGRGVQETQYF. The chain links TRBV9 to TRBJ2-5; the D gene is possibly TRBD1 (6 bases). Deletions cut 0 bases from V and 1 base from J, with 13 bases between. The CDR3 covers 16 residues. Germline V lookup: CDR1 SGDLS, CDR2 YYNGEE.

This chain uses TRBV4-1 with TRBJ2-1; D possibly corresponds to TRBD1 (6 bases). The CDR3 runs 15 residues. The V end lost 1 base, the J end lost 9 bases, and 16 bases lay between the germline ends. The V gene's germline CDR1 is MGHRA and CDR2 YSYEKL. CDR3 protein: CASSQGGTQGGEQFF. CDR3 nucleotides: TGCGCCAGCAGCCAAGGGGGGACCCAAGGGGGTGAGCAGTTCTTC.